This paragraph reports one TCR beta chain. Its antigen is undetermined. Data came from immunoSEQ multiplex PCR; TCRdb stores just in-frame clones and leaves some out. The sample shows a few thousand clones, about 70% of them seen only once. The sample belongs to a study of CD8 T cell repertoires and HIV-1 epitope variants. Across the study: T cells were stimulated with Twenty-five Gag and Nef peptides separately.

The TCR was taken from a male donor with HIV. What was sequenced was cultured CD8+ T cells derived from PBMCs.

In DNA, the CDR3 is TGTGCCAGCAGCAAAGGAGCGGGCCTGAGAACCTACGAGCAGTACTTC. Amino acid sequence: CASSKGAGLRTYEQYF. This chain links TRBV21-1 with TRBJ2-7; the table calls TRBD2, which could not be checked here. TRBV21-1 is shown as a pseudogene. The CDR3 sequence is 16 residues long.